These T cell receptor beta chains were read from a single sample in a study of blood T cell repertoires in COVID-19. Data came from immunoSEQ multiplex PCR; TCRdb stores just in-frame clones and leaves some out. The repertoire consists of under 75,000 clones, with around 88% occurring once and the leading ten covering approximately 18%. The sample consisted of peripheral blood. These receptors all stem from a woman older than 75 with active COVID-19. Each CDR3 is given with its conserved first and last residue. The D gene is left open where the match is weak. The listing skips clone size in some rows; elsewhere it reads once, few, many or a size class.

NA NA TRBJ2-3 TRBV15 TGTGCCACCAGCAGAAACCAGGTAGATACGCAGTATTTT CATSRNQVDTQYF
TRBD1 NA TRBJ1-6 TRBV27 TGTGCCAGCAGTCCCGGGGACAGGGGGGGATTGGATTCACCCCTCCACTTT CASSPGDRGGLDSPLHF
NA NA TRBJ2-7 TRBV10-2 TGCGCCAGCAGTGAATGGAGACTAGGAGGCTACGAGCAGTACTTC CASSEWRLGGYEQYF
NA NA TRBJ1-1 TRBV7-2 TGTGCCAGCAGCTCGGGACGTCCAAGGGGGACTGAAGCTTTCTTT CASSSGRPRGTEAFF
TRBD2 NA TRBJ2-1 TRBV9 TGTGCCAGCAGCGATCTAGCGGGGGCATCCTACAATGAGCAGTTCTTC CASSDLAGASYNEQFF
NA NA TRBJ2-3 TRBV11-2 TGTGCCAGCAGCCTCCAGACAGGGAGGCGCACAGATACGCAGTATTTT CASSLQTGRRTDTQYF
NA NA TRBJ2-4 TRBV7-9 TGTGCCAGCAGCTTAGTTCGGGGGGCCGAAAACATTCAGTACTTC CASSLVRGAENIQYF
TRBD2 NA TRBJ2-7 TRBV5-4 TGTGCCAGCAGCCCTGAACTAGCGGGGTCCTACGAGCAGTACTTC CASSPELAGSYEQYF
NA NA TRBJ2-5 TRBV7-9 TGTGCCAGCAGCTTTTACGGCCAGGTACAAGAGACCCAGTACTTC CASSFYGQVQETQYF
NA NA TRBJ2-1 TRBV9 TGTGCCAGCAGCGTCGCCTGGGGCAACAATGAGCAGTTCTTC CASSVAWGNNEQFF
NA NA TRBJ2-3 TRBV7-2 TGTGCCAGCAGCCGGGTGGGGGGTAGCACAGATACGCAGTATTTT CASSRVGGSTDTQYF
NA NA TRBJ2-7 TRBV12-3/TRBV12-4 TGTGCCAGCAGTTTGTCAGGCTACGAGCAGTACTTC CASSLSGYEQYF
NA NA TRBJ2-2 TRBV5-1 TGCGCCAGCAGCTTGGGGGCAAACACCGGGGAGCTGTTTTTT CASSLGANTGELFF
TRBD1 few TRBJ2-7 TRBV6-6 TGTGCCAGCAGTCGTCCCGGGACAGGTTCCTACGAGCAGTACTTC CASSRPGTGSYEQYF
TRBD2 NA TRBJ2-1 TRBV7-3 TGTGCCAGCAGCCCCAACCCTGGGACTAGCGGGGGGGCCTACAATGAGCAGTTCTTC CASSPNPGTSGGAYNEQFF
TRBD1 NA TRBJ1-6 TRBV9 TGTGCCAGCAGCGTAGGGTGGCAGGGGGGTAATTCACCCCTCCACTTT CASSVGWQGGNSPLHF
NA NA TRBJ1-6 TRBV13 TGTGCCAGCAGACCGCGGGGGAACTCCTATAATTCACCCCTCCACTTT CASRPRGNSYNSPLHF
TRBD1 NA TRBJ2-7 TRBV19 TGTGCCAGTAGTTCCCGACAGGGCGTCTACGAGCAGTACTTC CASSSRQGVYEQYF
NA NA TRBJ2-1 TRBV19 TGTGCCAGTACCGGTTTGAATGAGCAGTTCTTC CASTGLNEQFF
NA NA TRBJ1-2 TRBV2 TGTGCCAGCAGTGACGGGAGGAACTATGGCTACACCTTC CASSDGRNYGYTF
NA NA TRBJ2-3 TRBV7-8 TGTGCCAGCAGCCCCGGGACTAGCACAGATACGCAGTATTTT CASSPGTSTDTQYF
NA NA TRBJ1-2 TRBV4-1 TGCGCCAGCAGCCGCCGACGACAGGACAGAGAATTCGAAAGTGGCTACACCTTC CASSRRRQDREFESGYTF
TRBD1 few TRBJ2-2 TRBV5-1 TGCGCCAGCAGATCCGGGACAGGGGGCACCGGGGAGCTGTTTTTT CASRSGTGGTGELFF
NA NA TRBJ1-5 TRBV4-3 TGCGCCAGCAGCCTTCGCGGAGGAAGGAATCAGCCCCAGCATTTT CASSLRGGRNQPQHF
TRBD2 NA TRBJ2-5 TRBV29-1 TGCAGCGCCAAAGGGCTAGCGGGGGGAAACCAAGAGACCCAGTACTTC CSAKGLAGGNQETQYF
TRBD2 NA TRBJ2-1 TRBV4-2 TGTGCCAGCAGCCAAGATGGGCGGGGGACGGGGAATGAGCAGTTCTTC CASSQDGRGTGNEQFF
TRBD2 NA TRBJ2-5 TRBV30 TGTGCCTGGAGTCTAGGACTAGCGGGCGAGACCCAGTACTTC CAWSLGLAGETQYF
TRBD2 once TRBJ2-3 TRBV5-1 TGCGCCAGCAGCTTCGGACTAGCGGGGGTAGATACGCAGTATTTT CASSFGLAGVDTQYF
TRBD1 NA TRBJ2-7 TRBV28 TGTGCCAGCAGGGCAGGGGGTCGTTTCTCTTACGAGCAGTACTTC CASRAGGRFSYEQYF
NA NA TRBJ1-6 TRBV4-2 TGTGCCAGCAGCCAAGATGATGGGGCCAATTCACCCCTCCACTTT CASSQDDGANSPLHF
TRBD1 NA TRBJ1-5 TRBV28 TGTGCCAGCAGTCCCCGGACAGGCAAGCCCAATCAGCCCCAGCATTTT CASSPRTGKPNQPQHF
TRBD2 NA TRBJ2-5 TRBV3-1/TRBV3-2 TGTGCCAGCAGCCAAGTAGCGGGGCGCCAAGAGACCCAGTACTTC CASSQVAGRQETQYF
NA NA TRBJ2-3 TRBV3-1/TRBV3-2 TGTGCCAGCAGCCAAGATCACGGTCTTCTTAGCACAGATACGCAGTATTTT CASSQDHGLLSTDTQYF
TRBD2 NA TRBJ2-5 TRBV30 TGTGCCTGGAGTGTACTCGGGGGGACCCAAGAGACCCAGTACTTC CAWSVLGGTQETQYF
NA NA TRBJ1-2 TRBV12-3/TRBV12-4 TGTGCCAGCAGTTTGCTTACAAGCTATGGCTACACCTTC CASSLLTSYGYTF
TRBD1 NA TRBJ2-5 TRBV7-3 TGTGCCAGCAGCTTATTAGGGACAGGGTCCCAAGAGACCCAGTACTTC CASSLLGTGSQETQYF
TRBD2 NA TRBJ2-3 TRBV5-1 TGCGCCAGCAGCTTGGAGCGGGGGGCAGATACGCAGTATTTT CASSLERGADTQYF
NA NA TRBJ1-1 TRBV28 TGTGCCAGCAGTTTGGCGGTTAAAACTGAAGCTTTCTTT CASSLAVKTEAFF
NA NA TRBJ2-2 TRBV9 TGTGCCAGCAGCGGTGGGGGGACGTGGCTCAACACCGGGGAGCTGTTTTTT CASSGGGTWLNTGELFF
TRBD1 NA TRBJ2-7 TRBV5-1 TGCGCCAGCAGCTGGGGACAGGGGGACGAGCAGTACTTC CASSWGQGDEQYF
TRBD1 once TRBJ1-2 TRBV5-1 TGCGCCAGCAGCTCGACTGGGACAGGGGAGGTACGAGGCTACACCTTC CASSSTGTGEVRGYTF